The 13 T cell receptor beta chains listed next were all sequenced from one sample in a study of CD8 T cells in Susac syndrome. The authors reverse transcribed roughly 0.5 to 1 ug RNA with random hexamers. TCRdb re-derived calls from the immunoSEQ multiplex PCR reads in MiXCR, one entry per CDR3 protein. The repertoire holds approximately 76,000 distinct CDR3 sequences, with about 95% as singletons. Sequenced sample: CD8+ T cells from PBMCs. The receptors were sampled from a human donor with multiple sclerosis.

The chain has TRBV19 and TRBJ2-7; D perhaps matches TRBD1 (6 bases). In germline, CDR1 is LNHDA, CDR2 SQIVND (reference sequence). V was clipped by 7 bases and J by 2 bases, with 18 bases between them. The CDR3 runs 15 residues. DNA for the CDR3: TGTGCCAGTACCCTAGGGGCAGGGGACACCTACGAGCAGTACTTC. Translated: CASTLGAGDTYEQYF.

The chain links TRBV11-2 to TRBJ2-6, with TRBD1 matching 9 bases. V dropped 5 bases and J dropped 1; count of bases not matched to a gene: 9. This CDR3 region has 18 residues. CDR1 is SGHAT, CDR2 FQNNGV, per germline. The CDR3 bases are TGTGCCAGCAGCGAACCGGGACAGGGTTTTTCTGGGGCCAACGTCCTGACTTTC. Encoded protein: CASSEPGQGFSGANVLTF. The full variable domain, in which reference TRBV11-2 and TRBJ2-6 provide the parts outside the CDR3, is EAGVAQSPRYKIIEKRQSVAFWCNPISGHATLYWYQQILGQGPKLLIQFQNNGVVDDSQLPKDRFSAERLKGVDSTLKIQPAKLEDSAVYLCASSEPGQGFSGANVLTFGAGSRLTVL.

This rearrangement joins TRBV27 to TRBJ2-2, with TRBD2 matching 10 bases. This CDR3 spans 16 amino acids. Germline V gene sequence: CDR1 MNHEY, CDR2 SMNVEV (reference sequence). With 4 bases clipped from V and 6 bases from J, the junction kept 8 bases outside the gene matches. The CDR3 coding sequence is TGTGCCAGCAGTTACCTAGCGGGAGATGCTTCCGGGGAGCTGTTTTTT. The encoded protein is CASSYLAGDASGELFF.

The chain carries TRBV9 and TRBJ2-3, with unresolved D. V lost 4 bases to trimming and J lost 2 bases, with 8 bases between them. Germline CDR1 SGDLS, CDR2 YYNGEE. The CDR3 is 13 residues long. CDR3 loop: CASSTGDTDTQYF. The CDR3 nucleotides are TGTGCCAGCAGCACTGGGGACACAGATACGCAGTATTTT.

This chain joins TRBV6-6 and TRBJ2-2; D unresolved. The CDR3 length is 13 residues. Between the trimmed V and J ends, which lost 6 bases and 5 bases, there was a span of 10 bases. Germline values: CDR1 MNHNY, CDR2 SVGAGI (reference sequence). CDR3 DNA sequence: TGTGCCAGCAGATCAACAGCGACCGGGGAGCTGTTTTTT. Translation: CASRSTATGELFF.

V and J are TRBV27 and TRBJ2-3; D ambiguous. V shed 5 bases and J shed 2 bases, with 8 bases lying between them. CDR3 size: 13 residues. CDR1 is MNHEY, CDR2 SMNVEV, per germline (reference sequence). Here the CDR3 DNA reads TGTGCCAGCAGTAGCTCGGTCACAGATACGCAGTATTTT. Translating it yields CASSSSVTDTQYF.

This clonotype was observed once. CDR3 sequence: CASGTKNYGYTF. As DNA, the CDR3 is TGTGCCAGCGGGACGAAAAACTATGGCTACACCTTC. The rearrangement uses TRBV12-3 or TRBV12-4 and TRBJ1-2, with a tentative D call TRBD1 (5 bases). The length of the CDR3 is 12 residues. V shed 8 bases and J shed 2 bases, with 9 bases lying between them.

This clonotype has just one count. This chain joins TRBV12-3 or TRBV12-4 and TRBJ1-2; D gene uncertain. Trimming left V 6 bases short and J 8 bases short, with 19 bases between. The CDR3 totals 14 residues. The CDR3 spells CASSQIGSFGGYTF. In DNA, the CDR3 is TGTGCCAGCAGCCAAATCGGGTCTTTTGGAGGCTACACCTTC.

The chain recombines TRBV7-9 with TRBJ2-5; no firm D call. The CDR3 runs to 12 residues. Germline V CDR1 and CDR2: SEHNR, FQNEAQ (reference sequence). V lost 3 bases to trimming and J lost 5 bases, with 7 bases between them. CDR3 residues: CASSLQWETQYF. The CDR3 DNA follows: TGTGCCAGCAGCTTGCAGTGGGAGACCCAGTACTTC.

This chain uses TRBV6-2 or TRBV6-3 with TRBJ2-5; D ambiguous. Germline values: CDR1 MNHEY, CDR2 SVGEGT. This CDR3 region has 16 residues. The germline V and J ends were trimmed by 0 bases and 9 bases, with 20 bases remaining between them. As DNA, the CDR3 is TGTGCCAGCAGTTACTCGACTCGGATCCCCCCATGGGCCCAGTACTTC. Translated: CASSYSTRIPPWAQYF.

The chain combines TRBV30 with TRBJ2-3; 12 nucleotides align to TRBD2. CDR3 size: 15 residues. V was clipped by 0 bases and J by 4 bases; unmatched bases: 2. Germline-derived CDR1 and CDR2 are GTSNPN and SVGIG (reference sequence). In DNA form, the CDR3 reads TGTGCCTGGAGTGTACTAGCGGGGGGATCAGATACGCAGTATTTT. Translated: CAWSVLAGGSDTQYF.

The CDR3 DNA is TGTGCCAGCAGCGCCGAAGGATTTGGGACGACCCAGTACTTC. Translated: CASSAEGFGTTQYF. The genes are TRBV3-1 and TRBJ2-5; possibly TRBD1 or TRBD2 for D (5 bases each). The V end lost 5 bases, the J end lost 7 bases, and 17 bases lay between the germline ends. Germline values: CDR1 LGHDT, CDR2 YNNKEL (reference sequence). The CDR3 runs 14 residues.

The chain couples TRBV3-1 to TRBJ2-5; 11 bases match TRBD1. The CDR3 loop spans 19 amino acids. Looked up from germline, CDR1 is LGHDT and CDR2 is YNNKEL (reference sequence). V lost 1 base, J lost 3 bases, and 13 bases stayed unmatched. The CDR3 sequence is CASSQGGTGGQPWEETQYF. CDR3 sequence (DNA): TGTGCCAGCAGCCAAGGGGGGACAGGGGGACAGCCATGGGAAGAGACCCAGTACTTC.